The next 18 T cell receptor beta chains were all read from a single sample in a study of cytomegalovirus exposure and HLA in healthy donors. It was with 60 Vbeta and 13 Jbeta primers that the PCR ran. Assay: immunoSEQ multiplex PCR; the TCRdb copy retains only in-frame clones and omits some. The top ten hold roughly 2% of the sample, which has 110,000 or so clones, around 81% seen once. The specimen sequenced was PBMCs. Receptors originate from a woman in her twenties or thirties in good health and CMV-seronegative.

The V and J genes are TRBV6-6 and TRBJ2-2, with D tentatively TRBD2 (6 bases). Trimming stripped 7 bases from V and 1 base from J, with 7 bases between. The germline V gene encodes CDR1 MNHNY and CDR2 SVGAGI (reference sequence). This CDR3 has 13 amino acids. The CDR3 bases are TGTGCCAGCATGCGGGGGAACACCGGGGAGCTGTTTTTT. This codes for CASMRGNTGELFF.

The chain recombines TRBV5-1 with TRBJ2-2; 7 nucleotides agree with TRBD1. Per the germline V gene, CDR1 is SGHRS and CDR2 is YFSETQ. The CDR3 sequence is 19 residues long. V lost 4 bases, J lost 4 bases, and 19 bases stayed unmatched. The CDR3 coding sequence is TGCGCCAGCAGCCCGATTATCATGCCCCGGGACAGATTCACCGGGGAGCTGTTTTTT. It specifies CASSPIIMPRDRFTGELFF.

The V and J genes are TRBV27 and TRBJ2-3; 8 nucleotides line up with TRBD2. This CDR3 region has 12 residues. From germline, CDR1 is MNHEY and CDR2 SMNVEV (reference sequence). With 4 bases clipped from V and 11 bases from J, the junction kept 5 bases outside the gene matches. The CDR3 reads CASSSGLVKQYF. The CDR3 region has the DNA TGTGCCAGCAGTTCGGGACTAGTGAAGCAGTATTTT.

The V gene is TRBV5-1, the J gene TRBJ2-6, with a weak D call TRBD2 (5 bases). CDR3 length: 18 amino acids. Between the trimmed V and J ends, which lost 0 bases and 2 bases, there was a span of 15 bases. CDR1 and CDR2 (germline): SGHRS, YFSETQ. The CDR3 region has the DNA TGCGCCAGCAGCTTGGAGGACTCCGGTTCCCCTGGGGCCAACGTCCTGACTTTC. Translating gives CASSLEDSGSPGANVLTF.

The J gene is TRBJ1-1, the V gene TRBV5-1; 8 positions match TRBD1. CDR3 length equals 13 residues. The J segment lost 5 bases and the V segment lost 3 bases, leaving 3 bases of the junction unmatched. Germline CDR1 and CDR2: SGHRS and YFSETQ. CDR3 DNA sequence: TGCGCCAGCAGCTCACAGGGGGGAACTGAAGCTTTCTTT. Translation gives CASSSQGGTEAFF. Full variable domain (outside the CDR3, taken from reference TRBV5-1 and TRBJ1-1): KAGVTQTPRYLIKTRGQQVTLSCSPISGHRSVSWYQQTPGQGLQFLFEYFSETQRNKGNFPGRFSGRQFSNSRSEMNVSTLELGDSALYLCASSSQGGTEAFFGQGTRLTVV.

This clone came up a few times. The rearrangement uses TRBV2 and TRBJ1-3, with TRBD1 as a possible D gene (5 bases). V was clipped by 3 bases and J by 3 bases, with 9 bases between them. The CDR3 has 14 residues. CDR1 and CDR2 from the germline V gene are SNHLY and FYNNEI. The CDR3 DNA sequence: TGTGCCAGCAGTGATCAAGGGGATGGAAACACCATATATTTT. It yields the protein CASSDQGDGNTIYF.

The chain couples TRBV7-6 to TRBJ2-1, with 9 positions matching TRBD2. CDR1 is SGHVS and CDR2 is FNYEAQ in the germline V gene. The CDR3 runs 16 residues. V trimming: 0 bases; J trimming: 2 bases; junction bases outside the gene matches: 2. In nucleotides, the CDR3 is TGTGCCAGCAGCTTAGCCGCTAGCGGGACCTACAATGAGCAGTTCTTC. Encoded protein: CASSLAASGTYNEQFF.

Only a few counts were recorded for this clone. CDR3 sequence reads: CASSHAGGGRAGSGELFF. CDR3 in DNA: TGCGCCAGCAGCCACGCCGGTGGCGGGAGGGCCGGATCCGGGGAGCTGTTTTTT. V gene TRBV4-1 combines with J gene TRBJ2-2; TRBD2 matches 9 bases. Germline lookup yields CDR1 MGHRA and CDR2 YSYEKL. V shed 3 bases and J 6 bases; nucleotides not matched to a gene: 14. The CDR3 totals 18 residues.

This sequence joins TRBV5-1 and TRBJ2-7, with 9 bases aligning to TRBD2. The V gene end was trimmed by 3 bases and the J gene end by 8 bases; junction bases not matched to a gene: 15. Germline V CDR1 and CDR2: SGHRS, YFSETQ. CDR3 length: 16 amino acids. The CDR3 is CASSSEQAGGPIQQYF. Here the CDR3 DNA reads TGCGCCAGCAGCTCGGAGCAAGCGGGAGGCCCCATCCAGCAGTACTTC.

The CDR3 DNA reads TGTGCCAGCAGTTTGTTACGGGGGGCCGGGGAGACCCAGTACTTC. This encodes CASSLLRGAGETQYF. The chain joins TRBV28 to TRBJ2-5; TRBD2 might be the D (7 bases). Trimming took 3 bases from V and 5 from J, leaving 16 bases between them. This CDR3 comprises 15 residues. Germline CDR1 and CDR2: MDHEN and SYDVKM. The full variable domain, its missing parts supplied by reference TRBV28 and TRBJ2-5, is DVKVTQSSRYLVKRTGEKVFLECVQDMDHENMFWYRQDPGLGLRLIYFSYDVKMKEKGDIPEGYSVSREKKERFSLILESASTNQTSMYLCASSLLRGAGETQYFGPGTRLLVL.

V gene TRBV16 combines with J gene TRBJ1-1, with unresolved D. V was shortened by 4 bases and J by 1 base, with 13 bases between the two germline ends. The CDR3 sequence is 15 residues long. Germline CDR1 is KGHSY and CDR2 is FQNENV. Here the CDR3 reads CASSLSGVSNTEAFF. CDR3 DNA sequence: TGTGCCAGCAGCCTCTCCGGAGTCTCGAACACTGAAGCTTTCTTT.

This chain joins TRBV14 and TRBJ2-1, with D tentatively TRBD2 (5 bases). The CDR3 covers 17 residues. CDR1 is SGHDN, CDR2 FVKESK, per germline. Trimming removed 0 bases at V and 5 bases at J, with 17 bases between. CDR3 sequence: CASSQDRREFLNNEQFF. CDR3 sequence (DNA): TGTGCCAGCAGCCAAGATCGTAGGGAGTTCCTCAACAATGAGCAGTTCTTC.

The chain has TRBV4-3 and TRBJ2-5, with 7 bases identical to TRBD1. Germline CDR1 is LGHNA and CDR2 is YSLEER. The V and J ends lost 0 bases and 5 bases, in that order; junction bases with no gene match: 6. The CDR3 totals 15 residues. The DNA for the CDR3 is TGCGCCAGCAGCCAAGAAAGGGACAGAAAGGAGACCCAGTACTTC. Protein: CASSQERDRKETQYF.

The V call is TRBV11-2, the J call TRBJ2-1, with D maybe TRBD2 (5 bases). V was clipped by 6 bases and J by 9 bases, with 12 bases between them. The CDR3 spans 12 residues. Germline V gene lookup returns CDR1 SGHAT and CDR2 FQNNGV. As DNA, the CDR3 is TGTGCCAGCAGAACCGGGGTGGTTGAGCAGTTCTTC. This codes for CASRTGVVEQFF.

The chain is built from TRBV4-3 and TRBJ1-6, with 8 nucleotides matching TRBD1. CDR1 is LGHNA and CDR2 is YSLEER in the germline V gene. J lost 14 bases, V lost 0 bases, and 15 bases had no gene match. There are 17 residues in the CDR3. CDR3 sequence reads: CASSQDGQWTGRRALHF. The CDR3 region has the DNA TGCGCCAGCAGCCAAGATGGGCAATGGACAGGGAGAAGAGCCCTCCACTTT.

This clone was found once. V usage is TRBV27 and J usage is TRBJ2-5; D not resolved. Germline CDR1 is MNHEY and CDR2 is SMNVEV (reference sequence). The length of the CDR3 is 14 residues. V was shortened by 0 bases and J by 0 bases, with 5 bases between the two germline ends. Here the CDR3 DNA reads TGTGCCAGCAGTTTATCGGGCTACCAAGAGACCCAGTACTTC. Its protein product is CASSLSGYQETQYF.

The V gene is TRBV7-6, the J gene TRBJ2-2; weak D call: TRBD2 (6 bases). The V and J ends lost 11 bases and 7 bases respectively, with 11 bases between them. The CDR3 covers 11 residues. Germline CDR1 SGHVS, CDR2 FNYEAQ. CDR3 protein: CAGGSGGELFF. CDR3 DNA: TGTGCCGGGGGGAGTGGCGGGGAGCTGTTTTTT.

This clone was detected only once. This sequence joins TRBV7-8 and TRBJ2-7; D possibly corresponds to TRBD2 (5 bases). Germline V gene sequence: CDR1 SGHVS, CDR2 FQNEAQ. CDR3 size: 13 residues. V was cut by 5 bases and J by 4 bases, with 12 bases left in between. The CDR3 protein is CASSPVGGYEQYF. The DNA for the CDR3 is TGTGCCAGCAGCCCAGTCGGAGGTTACGAGCAGTACTTC. Supplemented by reference TRBV7-8 and TRBJ2-7, the full variable domain reads GAGVSQSPRYKVAKRGQDVALRCDPISGHVSLFWYQQALGQGPEFLTYFQNEAQLDKSGLPSDRFFAERPEGSVSTLKIQRTQQEDSAVYLCASSPVGGYEQYFGPGTRLTVT.